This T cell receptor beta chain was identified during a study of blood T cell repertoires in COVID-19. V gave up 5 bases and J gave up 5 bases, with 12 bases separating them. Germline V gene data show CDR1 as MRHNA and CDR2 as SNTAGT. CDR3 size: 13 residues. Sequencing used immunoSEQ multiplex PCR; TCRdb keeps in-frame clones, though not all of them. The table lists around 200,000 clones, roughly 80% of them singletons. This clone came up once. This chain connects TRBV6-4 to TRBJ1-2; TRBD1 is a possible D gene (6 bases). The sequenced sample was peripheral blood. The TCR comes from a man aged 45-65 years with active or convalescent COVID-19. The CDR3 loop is CASSTGPGYGYTF. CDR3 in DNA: TGTGCCAGCAGTACAGGGCCCGGATATGGCTACACCTTC.